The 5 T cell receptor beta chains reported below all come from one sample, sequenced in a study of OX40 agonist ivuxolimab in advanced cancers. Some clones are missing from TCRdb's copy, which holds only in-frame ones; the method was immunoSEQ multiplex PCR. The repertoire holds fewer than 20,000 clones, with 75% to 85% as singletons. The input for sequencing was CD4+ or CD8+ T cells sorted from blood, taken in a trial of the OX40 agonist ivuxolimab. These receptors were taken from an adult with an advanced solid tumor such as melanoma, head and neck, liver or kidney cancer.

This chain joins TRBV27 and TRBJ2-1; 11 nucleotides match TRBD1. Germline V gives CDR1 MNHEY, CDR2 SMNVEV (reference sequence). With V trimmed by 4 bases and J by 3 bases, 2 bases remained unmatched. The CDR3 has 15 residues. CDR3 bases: TGTGCCAGCAGTTCGGGGACAGGGGGCTACAATGAGCAGTTCTTC. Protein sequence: CASSSGTGGYNEQFF.

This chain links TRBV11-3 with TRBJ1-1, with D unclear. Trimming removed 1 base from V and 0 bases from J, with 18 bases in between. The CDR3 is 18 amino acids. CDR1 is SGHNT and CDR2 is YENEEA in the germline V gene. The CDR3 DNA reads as TGTGCCAGCAGCTTAGGGGAGGAGGCATCCCCCATGAACACTGAAGCTTTCTTT. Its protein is CASSLGEEASPMNTEAFF.

DNA for the CDR3: TGTGCCAGTAGTATAGGGGAGAACGGGGAGCTGTTTTTT. Translated: CASSIGENGELFF. V gene TRBV19 combines with J gene TRBJ2-2, with D perhaps TRBD2 (5 bases). The V gene lost 1 base and the J gene lost 7 bases, with 7 bases spanning the gap. Germline V lookup: CDR1 LNHDA, CDR2 SQIVND (reference sequence). This CDR3 is 13 amino acids long.

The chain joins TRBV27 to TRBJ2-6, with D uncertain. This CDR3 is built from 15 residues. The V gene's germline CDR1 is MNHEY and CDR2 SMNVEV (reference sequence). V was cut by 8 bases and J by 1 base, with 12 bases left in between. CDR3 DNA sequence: TGTGCCAGCGGGCCCAACTTGTCTGGGGCCAACGTCCTGACTTTC. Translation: CASGPNLSGANVLTF.

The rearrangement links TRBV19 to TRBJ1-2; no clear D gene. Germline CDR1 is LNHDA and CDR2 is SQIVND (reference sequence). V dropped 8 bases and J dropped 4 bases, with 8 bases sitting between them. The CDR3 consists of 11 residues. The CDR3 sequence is CASSMGYGYTF. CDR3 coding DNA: TGTGCCAGTTCTATGGGCTATGGCTACACCTTC.